This TCR beta chain stems from a study of shared clonotypes between healthy human individuals. About the research overall: Each donor's CD4 naive and CD4 memory cells filled three plates apiece, CD8 naive two, and CD8 memory one. Study-wide results and limits: Among non-shared clonotypes, generation probabilities were lower than among those shared by all four donors.

Germline V gene sequence: CDR1 GTSNPN, CDR2 SVGIG (reference sequence). This CDR3 has 14 amino acids. V was pared by 1 base and J by 10 bases, with 5 bases of the junction left unmatched. Replicate PCRs for sorted subsets used roughly 200 ng DNA; this equaled tens of thousands of T cell genomes. Per the study methods: ImmunoSEQ only sent back junction sequences with no quality scores, so filtering was done differently. Measured with immunoSEQ multiplex PCR; TCRdb has only the in-frame clones, and not every one. That table gives V, J and clone size, and the DNA gave D and trimming. The sample lists 2 million to 2.5 million clones; under 95% were seen once. About this clone: The antigen is not known.

This chain uses TRBV30 with TRBJ2-1, with TRBD2 identical over 12 bases. This receptor was identified in a man aged 18-30 years in good health. Some clones in this sample may be carry-over from other donors' samples. What was sequenced was naive CD4+ T cells from PBMCs. Subset specified: CD45RA+ positively selected. This CDR3 is CAWSGTSGAREQFF. CDR3 DNA sequence: TGTGCCTGGAGTGGGACTAGCGGGGCTAGGGAGCAGTTCTTC. The full variable domain, completed using reference TRBV30 and TRBJ2-1, is SQTIHQWPATLVQPVGSPLSLECTVEGTSNPNLYWYRQAAGRGLQLLFYSVGIGQISSEVPQNLSASRPQDRQFILSSKKLLLSDSGFYLCAWSGTSGAREQFFGPGTRLTVL.